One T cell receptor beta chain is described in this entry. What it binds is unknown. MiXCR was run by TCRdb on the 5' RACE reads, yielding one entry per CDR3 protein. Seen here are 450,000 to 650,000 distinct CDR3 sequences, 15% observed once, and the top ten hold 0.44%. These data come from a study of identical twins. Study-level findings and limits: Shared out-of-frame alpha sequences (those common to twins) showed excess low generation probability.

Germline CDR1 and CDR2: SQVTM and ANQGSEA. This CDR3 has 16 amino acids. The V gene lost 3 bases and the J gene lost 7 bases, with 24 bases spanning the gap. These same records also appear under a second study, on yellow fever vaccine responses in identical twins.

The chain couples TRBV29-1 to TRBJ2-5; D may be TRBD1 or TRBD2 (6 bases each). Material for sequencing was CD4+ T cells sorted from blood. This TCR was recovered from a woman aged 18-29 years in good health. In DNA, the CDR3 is TGCAGCGTTGAGCCCATAGGAGGGGGTCCCGGTGGGACCCAGTACTTC. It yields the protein CSVEPIGGGPGGTQYF.